This T cell receptor beta chain comes out of a study of cytomegalovirus exposure and HLA in healthy donors. Background on the study: Most genotyped donors, about 81% of about 430, had Caucasian-associated genetic ancestry. Overall study results and limits: Across donors, most TCRs were seen rarely, yet some public ones were widespread. In an earlier analysis, about 87% or about 30%: the productive usage of most TCR beta V segments.

PCR was performed using 60 Vbeta and 13 Jbeta primers. How the authors handled the data: Among the unique TCR beta chains that a later analysis counted, 75 million to 85 million in all, about 11 million were shared. Here immunoSEQ multiplex PCR was the method, and the copy in TCRdb shows in-frame clones only, minus some. The V and J calls and clone size were taken over from that table, and D and trimming were inferred from the DNA. The sample lists some 130,000 clones; 60% to 80% were seen once. On this clone: As yet, its antigen is unknown.

V dropped 2 bases and J dropped 3 bases, with 8 bases sitting between them. Germline V gene sequence: CDR1 KGHSH, CDR2 LQKENI. The CDR3 contains 14 residues. The V call is TRBV18, the J call TRBJ1-5; weak D call: TRBD1 (5 bases). Source material: PBMCs. The sequence derives from a man between 25 and 39 years old in good health and CMV-seronegative. The DNA of the CDR3 is TGTGCCAGCTCACCAGGGGCATACAATCAGCCCCAGCATTTT. Amino acids: CASSPGAYNQPQHF.